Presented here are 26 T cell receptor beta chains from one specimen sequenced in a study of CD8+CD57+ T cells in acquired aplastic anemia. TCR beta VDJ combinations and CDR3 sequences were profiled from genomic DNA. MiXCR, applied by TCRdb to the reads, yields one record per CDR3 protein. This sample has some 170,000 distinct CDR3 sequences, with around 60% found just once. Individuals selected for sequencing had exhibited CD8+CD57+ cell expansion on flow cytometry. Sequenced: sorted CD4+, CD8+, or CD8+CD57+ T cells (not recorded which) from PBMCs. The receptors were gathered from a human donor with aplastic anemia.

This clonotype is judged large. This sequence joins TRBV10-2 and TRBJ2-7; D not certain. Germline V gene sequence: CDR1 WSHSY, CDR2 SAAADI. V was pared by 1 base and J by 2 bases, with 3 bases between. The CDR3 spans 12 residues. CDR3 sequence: CASSEYPYEQYF. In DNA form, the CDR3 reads TGCGCCAGCAGTGAGTACCCCTACGAGCAGTACTTC.

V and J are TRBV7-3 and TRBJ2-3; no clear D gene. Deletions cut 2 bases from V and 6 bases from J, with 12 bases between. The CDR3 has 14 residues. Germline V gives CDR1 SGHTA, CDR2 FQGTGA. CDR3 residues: CASSLAHPRDTQYF. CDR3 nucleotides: TGTGCCAGCAGCTTAGCTCACCCGAGGGATACGCAGTATTTT.

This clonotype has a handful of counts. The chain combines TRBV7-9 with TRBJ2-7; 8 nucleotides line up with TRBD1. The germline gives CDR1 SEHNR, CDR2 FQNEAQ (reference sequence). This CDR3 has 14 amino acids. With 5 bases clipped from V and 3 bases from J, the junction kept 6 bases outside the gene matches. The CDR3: CASSHRDRNYEQYF. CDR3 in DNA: TGTGCCAGCAGCCACCGGGACAGGAACTACGAGCAGTACTTC.

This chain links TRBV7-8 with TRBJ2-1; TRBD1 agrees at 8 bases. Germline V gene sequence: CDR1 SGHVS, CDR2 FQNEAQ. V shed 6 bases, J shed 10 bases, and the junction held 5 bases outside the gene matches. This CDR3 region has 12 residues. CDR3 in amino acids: CASSSRGREQFF. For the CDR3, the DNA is TGTGCCAGCAGTTCCAGGGGGCGCGAGCAGTTCTTC.

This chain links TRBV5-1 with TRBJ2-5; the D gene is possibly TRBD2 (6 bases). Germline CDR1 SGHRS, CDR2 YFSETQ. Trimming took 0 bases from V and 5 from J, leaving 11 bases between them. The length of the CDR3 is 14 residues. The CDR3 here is CASSLASGVETQYF. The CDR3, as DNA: TGCGCCAGCAGCTTGGCCTCGGGGGTTGAGACCCAGTACTTC.

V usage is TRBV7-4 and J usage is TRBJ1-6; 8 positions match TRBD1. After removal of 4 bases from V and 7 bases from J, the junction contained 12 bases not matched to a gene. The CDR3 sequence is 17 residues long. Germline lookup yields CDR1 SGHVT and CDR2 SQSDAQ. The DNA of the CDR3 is TGTGCCAGCAGCTCTATCTTTATCAGGACAGGGAATTCACCCCTCCACTTT. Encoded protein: CASSSIFIRTGNSPLHF.

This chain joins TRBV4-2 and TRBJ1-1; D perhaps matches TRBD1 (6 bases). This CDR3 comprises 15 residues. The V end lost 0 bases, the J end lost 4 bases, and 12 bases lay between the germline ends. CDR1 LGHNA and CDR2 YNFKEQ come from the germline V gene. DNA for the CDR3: TGTGCCAGCAGCCAAGAAGGGGTAGGGGGCACTGAAGCTTTCTTT. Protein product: CASSQEGVGGTEAFF.

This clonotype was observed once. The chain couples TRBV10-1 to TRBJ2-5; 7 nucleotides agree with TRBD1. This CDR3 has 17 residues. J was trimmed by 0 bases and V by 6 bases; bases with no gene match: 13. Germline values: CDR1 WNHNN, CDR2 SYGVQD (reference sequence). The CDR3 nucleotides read TGCGCCAGCAGATGGGGGACAGCTCAACCATACCAAGAGACCCAGTACTTC. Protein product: CASRWGTAQPYQETQYF.

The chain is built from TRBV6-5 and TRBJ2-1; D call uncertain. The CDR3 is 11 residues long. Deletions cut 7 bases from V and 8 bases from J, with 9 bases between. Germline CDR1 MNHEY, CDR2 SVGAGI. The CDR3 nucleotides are TGTGCCAGCAAGGTGGGCGATGAGCAGTTCTTC. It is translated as CASKVGDEQFF.

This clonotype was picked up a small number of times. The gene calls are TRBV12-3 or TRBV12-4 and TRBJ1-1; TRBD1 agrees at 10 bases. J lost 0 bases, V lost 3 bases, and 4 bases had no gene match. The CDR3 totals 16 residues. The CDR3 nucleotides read TGTGCCAGCAGTTTGGGGACAGGGGTCGTGAACACTGAAGCTTTCTTT. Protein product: CASSLGTGVVNTEAFF.

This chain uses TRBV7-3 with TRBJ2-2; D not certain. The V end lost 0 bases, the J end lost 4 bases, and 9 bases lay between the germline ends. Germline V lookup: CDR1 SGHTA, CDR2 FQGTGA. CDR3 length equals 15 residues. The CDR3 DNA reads TGTGCCAGCAGCTTAACACCCCAACCCACCGGGGAGCTGTTTTTT. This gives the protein CASSLTPQPTGELFF. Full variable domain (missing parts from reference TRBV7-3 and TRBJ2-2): GAGVSQTPSNKVTEKGKYVELRCDPISGHTALYWYRQSLGQGPEFLIYFQGTGAADDSGLPNDRFFAVRPEGSVSTLKIQRTERGDSAVYLCASSLTPQPTGELFFGEGSRLTVL.

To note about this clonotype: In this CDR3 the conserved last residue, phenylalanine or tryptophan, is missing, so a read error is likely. In DNA, the CDR3 is TGCAGCTTAAGAAGGGGGGCTCGGCAGTACCTC. Its translation: CSLRRGARQYL. The chain links TRBV29-1 to TRBJ2-7; D may match TRBD1 or TRBD2 (6 bases each). V lost 8 bases and J lost 9, with 17 bases in between. The CDR3 is made up of 11 amino acids. The germline V gene encodes CDR1 SQVTM and CDR2 ANQGSEA.

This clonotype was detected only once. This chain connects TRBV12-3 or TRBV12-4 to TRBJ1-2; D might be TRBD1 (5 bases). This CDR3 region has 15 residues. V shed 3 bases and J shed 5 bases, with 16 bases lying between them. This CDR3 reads CASSLGGGIRYGYTF. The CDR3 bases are TGTGCCAGCAGTTTGGGGGGGGGGATTCGGTATGGCTACACCTTC.

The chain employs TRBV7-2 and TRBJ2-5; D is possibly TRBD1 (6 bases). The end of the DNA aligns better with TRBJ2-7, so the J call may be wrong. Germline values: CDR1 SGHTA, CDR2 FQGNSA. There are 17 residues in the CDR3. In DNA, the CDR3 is TGTGCCAGCAGCAAGAGGGGTGGGGGCGTGCAGGCCTACGAGCAGTACTTC. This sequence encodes CASSKRGGGVQAYEQYF.

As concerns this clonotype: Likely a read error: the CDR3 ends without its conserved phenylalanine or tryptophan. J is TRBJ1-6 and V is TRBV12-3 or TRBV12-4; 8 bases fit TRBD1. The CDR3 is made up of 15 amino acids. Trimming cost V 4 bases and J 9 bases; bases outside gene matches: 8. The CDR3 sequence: CASSWDRSVGSPLHS. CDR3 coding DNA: TGTGCCAGCAGTTGGGACAGGTCGGTAGGTTCACCCCTCCACTCT.

CDR3 in amino acids: CASSFISTNEKLFF. DNA for the CDR3: TGTGCCAGCAGTTTCATATCAACTAATGAAAAACTGTTTTTT. The V gene is TRBV25-1, the J gene TRBJ1-4; D is uncertain. The CDR3 spans 14 residues. The germline gives CDR1 MGHDK, CDR2 SYGVNS. The germline V and J ends were trimmed by 5 bases and 0 bases, with 7 bases remaining between them.

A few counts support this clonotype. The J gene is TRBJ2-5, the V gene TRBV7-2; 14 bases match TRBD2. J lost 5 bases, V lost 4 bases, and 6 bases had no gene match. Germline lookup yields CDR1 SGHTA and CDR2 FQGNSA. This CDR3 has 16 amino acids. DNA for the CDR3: TGTGCCAGCAGCTCACGACTAGCGGGGGGGCTGGAGACCCAGTACTTC. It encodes CASSSRLAGGLETQYF.

This CDR3 is CASSRMGTLTGELFF. CDR3 coding DNA: TGTGCCAGCAGTCGAATGGGGACCCTAACAGGAGAACTGTTTTTT. V usage is TRBV25-1 and J usage is TRBJ1-4, with D possibly matching TRBD1 (5 bases). This CDR3 is built from 15 residues. Trimming removed 5 bases from V and 12 bases from J, with 22 bases in between. Germline CDR1 reads MGHDK; CDR2 reads SYGVNS.

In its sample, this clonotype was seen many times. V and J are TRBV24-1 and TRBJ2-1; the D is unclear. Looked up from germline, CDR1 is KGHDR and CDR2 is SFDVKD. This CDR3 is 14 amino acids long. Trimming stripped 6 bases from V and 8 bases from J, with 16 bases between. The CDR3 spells CATSRGREVDEQFF. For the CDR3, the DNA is TGTGCCACCAGTCGAGGCCGAGAAGTCGATGAGCAGTTCTTC.

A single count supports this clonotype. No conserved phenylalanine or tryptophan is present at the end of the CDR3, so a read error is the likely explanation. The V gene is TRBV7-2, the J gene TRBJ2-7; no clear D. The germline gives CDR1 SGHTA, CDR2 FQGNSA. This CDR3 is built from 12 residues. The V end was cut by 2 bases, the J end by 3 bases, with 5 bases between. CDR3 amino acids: CASSLISYEQYS. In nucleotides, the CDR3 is TGTGCCAGCAGCTTAATAAGCTACGAGCAGTACTCC.

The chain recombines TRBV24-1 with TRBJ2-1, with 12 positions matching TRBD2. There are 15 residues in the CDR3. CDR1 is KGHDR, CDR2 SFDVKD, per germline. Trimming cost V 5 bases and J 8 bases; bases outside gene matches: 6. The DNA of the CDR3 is TGTGCCACCAGTGGGCTAGCGGGAGGGCATGATGAGCAGTTCTTC. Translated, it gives CATSGLAGGHDEQFF.

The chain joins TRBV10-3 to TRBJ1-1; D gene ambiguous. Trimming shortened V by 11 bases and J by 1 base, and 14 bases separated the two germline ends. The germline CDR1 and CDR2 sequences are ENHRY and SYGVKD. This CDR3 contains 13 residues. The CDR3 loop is CAAGGPENTEAFF. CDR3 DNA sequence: TGTGCCGCCGGTGGGCCAGAGAACACTGAAGCTTTCTTT.

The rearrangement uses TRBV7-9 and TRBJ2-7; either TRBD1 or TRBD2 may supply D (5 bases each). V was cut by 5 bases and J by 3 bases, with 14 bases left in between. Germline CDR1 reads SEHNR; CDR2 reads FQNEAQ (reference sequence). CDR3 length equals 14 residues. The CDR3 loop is CASSRRDGGYEQYF. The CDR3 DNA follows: TGTGCCAGCAGCCGTCGGGACGGAGGCTACGAGCAGTACTTC.

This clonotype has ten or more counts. Here the CDR3 reads CASSEGRGGAYEQYF. CDR3 nucleotides: TGTGCCAGCAGCGAGGGGCGGGGGGGAGCCTACGAGCAGTACTTC. The chain combines TRBV6-1 with TRBJ2-7, with 9 positions matching TRBD2. CDR1 MNHNS and CDR2 SASEGT come from the germline V gene. Trimming cost V 6 bases and J 2 bases; bases outside gene matches: 8. The CDR3 spans 15 residues.

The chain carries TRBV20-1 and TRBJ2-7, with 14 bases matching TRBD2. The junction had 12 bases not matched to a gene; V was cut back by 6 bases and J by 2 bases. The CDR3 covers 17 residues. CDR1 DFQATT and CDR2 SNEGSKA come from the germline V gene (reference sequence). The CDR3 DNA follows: TGCAGTGCGCTGGGACTAGCGGGGGACCTCTATACCTACGAGCAGTACTTC. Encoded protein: CSALGLAGDLYTYEQYF.

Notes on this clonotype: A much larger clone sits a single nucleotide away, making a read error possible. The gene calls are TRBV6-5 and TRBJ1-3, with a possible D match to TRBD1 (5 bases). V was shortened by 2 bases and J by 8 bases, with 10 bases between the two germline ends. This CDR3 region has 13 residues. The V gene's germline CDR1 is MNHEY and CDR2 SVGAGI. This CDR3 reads CASSYGQGDTIYF. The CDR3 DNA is TGTGCCAGCAGTTACGGGCAGGGAGACACCATATATTTT.